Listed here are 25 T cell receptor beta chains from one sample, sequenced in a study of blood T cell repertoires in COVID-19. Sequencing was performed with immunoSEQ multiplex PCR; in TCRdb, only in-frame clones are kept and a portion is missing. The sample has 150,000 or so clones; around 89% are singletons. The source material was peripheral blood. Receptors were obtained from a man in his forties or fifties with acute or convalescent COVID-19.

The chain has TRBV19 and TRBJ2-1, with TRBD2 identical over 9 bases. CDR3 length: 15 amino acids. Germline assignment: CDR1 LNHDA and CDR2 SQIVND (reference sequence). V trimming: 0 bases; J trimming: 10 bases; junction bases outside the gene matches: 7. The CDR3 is CASSIEAASGNEQFF. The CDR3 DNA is TGTGCCAGTAGTATAGAGGCTGCTAGCGGGAACGAGCAGTTCTTC.

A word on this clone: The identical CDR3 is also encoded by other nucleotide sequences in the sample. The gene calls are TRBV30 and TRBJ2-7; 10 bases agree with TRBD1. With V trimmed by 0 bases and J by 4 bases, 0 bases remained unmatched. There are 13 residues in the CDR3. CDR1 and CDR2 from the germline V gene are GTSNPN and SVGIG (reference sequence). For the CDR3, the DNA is TGTGCCTGGAGTGTGGGACAGGGGTACGAGCAGTACTTC. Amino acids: CAWSVGQGYEQYF.

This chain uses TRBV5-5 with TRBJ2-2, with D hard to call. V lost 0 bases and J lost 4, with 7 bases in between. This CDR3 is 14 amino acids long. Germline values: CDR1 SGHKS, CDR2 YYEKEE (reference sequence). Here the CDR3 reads CASSLVLPTGELFF. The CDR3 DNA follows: TGTGCCAGCAGCTTGGTACTTCCCACCGGGGAGCTGTTTTTT.

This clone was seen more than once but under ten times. The CDR3 protein is CASSQEPGQGENVGELFF. CDR3 sequence (DNA): TGCGCCAGCAGCCAAGAGCCGGGACAGGGGGAGAATGTAGGGGAGCTGTTTTTT. V gene TRBV4-1 combines with J gene TRBJ2-2, with 11 bases aligning to TRBD1. The CDR3 totals 18 residues. Germline assignment: CDR1 MGHRA and CDR2 YSYEKL. V lost 0 bases, J lost 8 bases, and 11 bases stayed unmatched.

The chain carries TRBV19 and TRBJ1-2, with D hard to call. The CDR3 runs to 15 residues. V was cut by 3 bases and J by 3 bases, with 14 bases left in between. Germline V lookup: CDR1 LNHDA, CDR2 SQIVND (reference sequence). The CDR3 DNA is TGTGCCAGTAGTATTGCCCGAAACGCAGACTATGGCTACACCTTC. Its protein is CASSIARNADYGYTF.

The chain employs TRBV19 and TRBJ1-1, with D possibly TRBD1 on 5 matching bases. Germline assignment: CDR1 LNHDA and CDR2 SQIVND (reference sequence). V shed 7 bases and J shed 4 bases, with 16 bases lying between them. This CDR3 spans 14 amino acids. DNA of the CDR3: TGTGCCAGTATCCCCCAGCGCGGGGGCACTGAAGCTTTCTTT. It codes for CASIPQRGGTEAFF.

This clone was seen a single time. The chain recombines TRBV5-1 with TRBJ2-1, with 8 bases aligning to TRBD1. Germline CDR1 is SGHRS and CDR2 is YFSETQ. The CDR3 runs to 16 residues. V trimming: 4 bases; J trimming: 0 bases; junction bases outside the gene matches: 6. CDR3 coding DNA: TGCGCCAGCAGCCCAAGACAGGGGCTCTCCTACAATGAGCAGTTCTTC. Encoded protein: CASSPRQGLSYNEQFF.

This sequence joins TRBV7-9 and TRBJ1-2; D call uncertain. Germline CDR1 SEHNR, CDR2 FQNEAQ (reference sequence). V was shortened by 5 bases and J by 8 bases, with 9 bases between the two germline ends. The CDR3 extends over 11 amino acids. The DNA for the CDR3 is TGTGCCAGCAGCACGGGTTTGGGCTACACCTTC. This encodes CASSTGLGYTF.

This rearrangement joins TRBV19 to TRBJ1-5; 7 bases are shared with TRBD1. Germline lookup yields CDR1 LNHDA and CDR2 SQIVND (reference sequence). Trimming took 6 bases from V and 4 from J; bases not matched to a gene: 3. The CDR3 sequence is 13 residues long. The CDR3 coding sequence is TGTGCCAGTAGGGGACAGCTGAATCAGCCCCAGCATTTT. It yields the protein CASRGQLNQPQHF.

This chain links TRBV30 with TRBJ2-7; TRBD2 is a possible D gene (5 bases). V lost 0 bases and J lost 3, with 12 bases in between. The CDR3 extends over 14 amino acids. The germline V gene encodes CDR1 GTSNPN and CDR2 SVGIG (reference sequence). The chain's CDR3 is CAWSVPEEGYEQYF. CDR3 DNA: TGTGCCTGGAGTGTCCCGGAAGAGGGCTACGAGCAGTACTTC.

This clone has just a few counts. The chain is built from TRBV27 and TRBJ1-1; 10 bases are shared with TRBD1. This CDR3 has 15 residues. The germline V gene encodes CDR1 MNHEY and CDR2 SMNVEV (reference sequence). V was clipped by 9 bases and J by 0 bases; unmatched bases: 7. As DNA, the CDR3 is TGTGCCAGTGGTAAGGACAGGGGGGTGAACACTGAAGCTTTCTTT. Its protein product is CASGKDRGVNTEAFF.

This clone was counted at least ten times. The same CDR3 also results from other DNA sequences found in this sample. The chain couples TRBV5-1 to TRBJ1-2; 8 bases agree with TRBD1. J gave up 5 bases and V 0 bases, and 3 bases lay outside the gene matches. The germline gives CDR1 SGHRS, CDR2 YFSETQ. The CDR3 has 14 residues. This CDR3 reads CASSLGTGPYGYTF. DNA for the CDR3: TGCGCCAGCAGCTTGGGGACAGGGCCTTATGGCTACACCTTC.

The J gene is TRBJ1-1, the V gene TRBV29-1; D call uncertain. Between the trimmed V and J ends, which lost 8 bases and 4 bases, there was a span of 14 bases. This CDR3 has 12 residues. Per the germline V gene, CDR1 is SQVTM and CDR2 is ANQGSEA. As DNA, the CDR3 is TGCAGCTCAAGGTCGGGGTTCACTGAAGCTTTCTTT. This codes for CSSRSGFTEAFF. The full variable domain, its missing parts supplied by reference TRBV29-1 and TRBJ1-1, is SAVISQKPSRDICQRGTSLTIQCQVDSQVTMMFWYRQQPGQSLTLIATANQGSEATYESGFVIDKFPISRPNLTFSTLTVSNMSPEDSSIYLCSSRSGFTEAFFGQGTRLTVV.

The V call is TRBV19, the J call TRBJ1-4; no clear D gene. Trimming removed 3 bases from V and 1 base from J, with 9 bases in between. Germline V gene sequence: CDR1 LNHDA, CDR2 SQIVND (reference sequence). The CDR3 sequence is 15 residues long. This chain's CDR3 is CASSIAVGTNEKLFF. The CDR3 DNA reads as TGTGCCAGTAGTATCGCGGTTGGAACTAATGAAAAACTGTTTTTT.

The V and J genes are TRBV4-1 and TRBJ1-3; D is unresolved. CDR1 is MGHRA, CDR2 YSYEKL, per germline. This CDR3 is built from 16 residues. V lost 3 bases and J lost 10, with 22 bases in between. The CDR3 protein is CASSQGNVWQRTTIYF. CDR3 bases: TGCGCCAGCAGCCAGGGTAATGTCTGGCAGCGCACTACCATATATTTT.

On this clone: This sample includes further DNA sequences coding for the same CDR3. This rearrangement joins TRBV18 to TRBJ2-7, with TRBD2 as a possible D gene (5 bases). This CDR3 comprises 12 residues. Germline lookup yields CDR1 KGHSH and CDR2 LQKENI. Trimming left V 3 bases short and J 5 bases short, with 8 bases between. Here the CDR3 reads CASSPSGDEQYF. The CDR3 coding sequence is TGTGCCAGCTCACCCTCCGGGGACGAGCAGTACTTC.

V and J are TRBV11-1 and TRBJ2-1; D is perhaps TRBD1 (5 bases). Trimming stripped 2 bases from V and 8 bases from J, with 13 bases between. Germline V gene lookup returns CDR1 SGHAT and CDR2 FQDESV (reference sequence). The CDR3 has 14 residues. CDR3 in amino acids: CASSLFKGWYEQFF. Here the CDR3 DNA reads TGTGCCAGCAGCTTATTCAAGGGGTGGTATGAGCAGTTCTTC.

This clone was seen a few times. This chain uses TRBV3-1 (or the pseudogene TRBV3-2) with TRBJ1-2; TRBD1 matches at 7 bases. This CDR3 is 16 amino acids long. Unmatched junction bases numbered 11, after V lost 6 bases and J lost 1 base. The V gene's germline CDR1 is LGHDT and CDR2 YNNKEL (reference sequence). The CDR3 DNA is TGTGCCAGCAGATCTCGGGACAGTAAGATTAACTATGGCTACACCTTC. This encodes CASRSRDSKINYGYTF.

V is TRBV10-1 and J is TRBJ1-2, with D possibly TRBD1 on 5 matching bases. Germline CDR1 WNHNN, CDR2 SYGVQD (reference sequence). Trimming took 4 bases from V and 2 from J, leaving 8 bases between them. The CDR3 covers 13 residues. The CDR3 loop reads CASSGGLNYGYTF. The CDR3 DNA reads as TGCGCCAGCAGTGGGGGACTGAACTATGGCTACACCTTC.

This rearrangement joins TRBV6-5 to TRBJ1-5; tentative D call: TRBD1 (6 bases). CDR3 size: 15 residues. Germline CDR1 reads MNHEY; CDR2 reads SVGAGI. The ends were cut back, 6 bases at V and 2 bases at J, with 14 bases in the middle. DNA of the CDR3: TGTGCCAGCAGCCAAGAGGGGGTAGGCAATCAGCCCCAGCATTTT. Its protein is CASSQEGVGNQPQHF.

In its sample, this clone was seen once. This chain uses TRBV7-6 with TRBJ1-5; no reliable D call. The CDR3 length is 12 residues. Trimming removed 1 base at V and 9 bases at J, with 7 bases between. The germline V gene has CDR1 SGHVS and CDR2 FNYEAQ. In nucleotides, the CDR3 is TGTGCCAGCAGCTTAGTCACTGGGCCCCAGCATTTT. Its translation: CASSLVTGPQHF.

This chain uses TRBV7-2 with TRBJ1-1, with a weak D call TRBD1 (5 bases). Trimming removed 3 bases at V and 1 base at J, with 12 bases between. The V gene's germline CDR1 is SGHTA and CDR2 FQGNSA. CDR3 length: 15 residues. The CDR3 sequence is CASSFIGHKNTEAFF. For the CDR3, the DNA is TGTGCCAGCAGCTTTATAGGACACAAGAACACTGAAGCTTTCTTT.

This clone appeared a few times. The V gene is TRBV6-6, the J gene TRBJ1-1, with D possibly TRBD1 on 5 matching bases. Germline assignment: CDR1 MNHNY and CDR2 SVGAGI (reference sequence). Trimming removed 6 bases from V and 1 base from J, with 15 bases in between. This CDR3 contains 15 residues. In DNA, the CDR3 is TGTGCCAGCAGGGCCGGCGGGACGGCGAACACTGAAGCTTTCTTT. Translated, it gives CASRAGGTANTEAFF.

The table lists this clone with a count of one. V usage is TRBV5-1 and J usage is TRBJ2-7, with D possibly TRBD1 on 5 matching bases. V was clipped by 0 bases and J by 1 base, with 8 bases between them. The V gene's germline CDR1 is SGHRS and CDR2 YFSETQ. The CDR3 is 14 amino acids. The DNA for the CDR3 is TGCGCCAGCAGCTTGGTGGCAGGGTCCTACGAGCAGTACTTC. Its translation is CASSLVAGSYEQYF.

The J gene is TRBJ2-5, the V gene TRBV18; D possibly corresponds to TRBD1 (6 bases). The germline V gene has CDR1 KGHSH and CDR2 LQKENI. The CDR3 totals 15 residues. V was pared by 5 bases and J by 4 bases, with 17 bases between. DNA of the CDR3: TGTGCCAGCTCAGCAGATCAAGGGGGTGGAGAGACCCAGTACTTC. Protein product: CASSADQGGGETQYF.